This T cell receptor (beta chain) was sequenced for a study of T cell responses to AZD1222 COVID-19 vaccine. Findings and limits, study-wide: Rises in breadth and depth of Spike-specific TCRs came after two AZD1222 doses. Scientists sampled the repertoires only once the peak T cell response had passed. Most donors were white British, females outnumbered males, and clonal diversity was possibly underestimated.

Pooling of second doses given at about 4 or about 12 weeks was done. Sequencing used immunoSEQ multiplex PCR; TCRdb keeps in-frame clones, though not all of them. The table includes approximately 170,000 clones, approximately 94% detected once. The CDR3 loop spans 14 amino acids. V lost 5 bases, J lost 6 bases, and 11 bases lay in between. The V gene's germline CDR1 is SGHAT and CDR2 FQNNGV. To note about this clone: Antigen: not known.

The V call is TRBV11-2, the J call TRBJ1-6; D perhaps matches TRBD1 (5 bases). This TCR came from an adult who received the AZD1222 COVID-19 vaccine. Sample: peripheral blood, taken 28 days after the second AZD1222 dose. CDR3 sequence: CASSPWGGNSPLHF. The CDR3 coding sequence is TGTGCCAGCAGCCCTTGGGGGGGTAATTCACCCCTCCACTTT.